This paragraph reports one T cell receptor (beta chain). This sample was taken from a study of blood T cell repertoires in COVID-19. The V end was cut by 5 bases, the J end by 7 bases, with 11 bases between. CDR1 SGHTA and CDR2 FQGNSA come from the germline V gene. The CDR3 length is 13 residues. Original processing methods: Estimation of nucleated cell counts relied on the amplification of reference gene primers. Sequenced by immunoSEQ multiplex PCR; TCRdb stores in-frame clones only, minus some. The D gene and trimming were derived from the DNA, and the V and J assignments and clone size from that table. The sample contains over 30,000 clones, around 90% of which appear only once.

Sequencing used peripheral blood. The receptor was isolated from a human donor in a cohort sampled during active COVID-19. This chain links TRBV7-2 with TRBJ1-4; D may be TRBD1 (5 bases). The DNA of the CDR3 is TGTGCCAGCAGCCTCGGGGGACGTGAAAAACTGTTTTTT. Amino acid sequence: CASSLGGREKLFF.